One and the same sample provided the 22 T cell receptor beta chains below, sequenced in a study of blood T cell repertoires in COVID-19. Using immunoSEQ multiplex PCR, the repertoire was profiled, and TCRdb retains in-frame clones only, with some absent. The sample holds 300,000 to 400,000 clones, around 85% seen once. The sequencing sample was made of peripheral blood. The source of these receptors is a human donor in a cohort sampled during active COVID-19.

The rearrangement links TRBV9 to TRBJ1-6; the D gene is possibly TRBD1 (5 bases). CDR1 is SGDLS, CDR2 YYNGEE, per germline. V lost 0 bases and J lost 10, with 11 bases in between. The CDR3 has 14 amino acids. As DNA, the CDR3 is TGTGCCAGCAGCGTAGACCAGGGCTACTCACCCCTCCACTTT. This gives the protein CASSVDQGYSPLHF.

V gene TRBV30 combines with J gene TRBJ1-4; TRBD1 matches 9 bases. CDR3 length equals 14 residues. The V gene's germline CDR1 is GTSNPN and CDR2 SVGIG (reference sequence). V was pared by 0 bases and J by 8 bases, with 4 bases of the junction left unmatched. This chain's CDR3 is CAWSVGTGTEKLFF. The CDR3 nucleotides read TGTGCCTGGAGTGTAGGGACAGGGACCGAAAAACTGTTTTTT.

This clone has a single count. In DNA, the CDR3 is TGTGCCATCAGCCCCCGGGAACGGGGGGAAGAGACCCAGTACTTC. This gives the protein CAISPRERGEETQYF. V usage is TRBV10-3 and J usage is TRBJ2-5; TRBD2 aligns across 7 bases. The CDR3 is 15 residues long. Germline V lookup: CDR1 ENHRY, CDR2 SYGVKD. The ends lost 6 bases at V and 3 bases at J; junction bases unmatched: 10.

The gene calls are TRBV7-9 and TRBJ1-4; TRBD1 might be the D (5 bases). Trimming left V 3 bases short and J 3 bases short, with 11 bases between. The CDR3 contains 15 residues. Germline loops: CDR1 SEHNR, CDR2 FQNEAQ (reference sequence). CDR3 coding DNA: TGTGCCAGCAGCTTCGGGGGGGACCCTAATGAAAAACTGTTTTTT. This sequence encodes CASSFGGDPNEKLFF.

The CDR3, as DNA: TGTGCCACCGGGACAGGGACTAACTATGGCTACACCTTC. Amino acid sequence: CATGTGTNYGYTF. The chain is built from TRBV19 and TRBJ1-2; 9 bases match TRBD1. Germline V gene data show CDR1 as LNHDA and CDR2 as SQIVND (reference sequence). The V gene end was trimmed by 10 bases and the J gene end by 0 bases; junction bases not matched to a gene: 3. CDR3 size: 13 residues.

The chain recombines TRBV5-1 with TRBJ1-1; D might be TRBD1 (5 bases). The CDR3 loop spans 11 amino acids. V was clipped by 5 bases and J by 8 bases, with 10 bases between them. CDR1 is SGHRS and CDR2 is YFSETQ in the germline V gene. The DNA of the CDR3 is TGCGCCAGCAGAGGGGCAGGGGAAGCTTTCTTT. Translated: CASRGAGEAFF.

The chain couples TRBV29-1 to TRBJ2-3; tentative D call: TRBD1 (5 bases). V lost 7 bases to trimming and J lost 5 bases, with 16 bases between them. CDR3 length: 13 residues. Germline CDR1 SQVTM, CDR2 ANQGSEA. Written as DNA, the CDR3 is TGCAGCGGTATTAACCAGGGCAGAGATACGCAGTATTTT. This codes for CSGINQGRDTQYF.

V usage is TRBV5-8 and J usage is TRBJ2-7; maybe TRBD1 (6 bases). V lost 6 bases and J 3 bases, leaving 22 bases between the germline ends. CDR1 and CDR2 from the germline V gene are SGHTS and YDEGEE. The CDR3 spans 16 residues. In DNA, the CDR3 is TGTGCCAGCATACCAAAATCCCGGGCAGGGGACTACGAGCAGTACTTC. Translation gives CASIPKSRAGDYEQYF.

The chain carries TRBV6-5 and TRBJ2-1; D possibly corresponds to TRBD1 (6 bases). V was cut by 11 bases and J by 8 bases, with 13 bases left in between. The CDR3 is 11 amino acids. Germline values: CDR1 MNHEY, CDR2 SVGAGI. The CDR3 DNA is TGTGCCGGCGCCACAGGGTATGAGCAGTTCTTC. Residues: CAGATGYEQFF.

The chain uses TRBV28 and TRBJ1-3, with 10 bases identical to TRBD1. CDR1 and CDR2 (germline): MDHEN, SYDVKM. Trimming cost V 6 bases and J 10 bases; bases outside gene matches: 12. The CDR3 contains 15 residues. CDR3 sequence: CASSGRPGQGSTIYF. For the CDR3, the DNA is TGTGCCAGCAGCGGAAGACCGGGACAGGGGTCTACCATATATTTT.

The chain couples TRBV2 to TRBJ2-1; TRBD2 aligns across 7 bases. After removal of 2 bases from V and 8 bases from J, the junction contained 3 bases not matched to a gene. The CDR3 is made up of 13 amino acids. Germline V gene data show CDR1 as SNHLY and CDR2 as FYNNEI. DNA of the CDR3: TGTGCCAGCAGTGAAAGCGGGGACGATGAGCAGTTCTTC. Protein product: CASSESGDDEQFF.

This chain connects TRBV5-1 to TRBJ1-1, with 7 bases fitting TRBD1. The length of the CDR3 is 16 residues. Germline trimming cut 2 bases from V and 7 bases from J; bases unmatched to any gene: 14. CDR1 is SGHRS, CDR2 YFSETQ, per germline. In DNA form, the CDR3 reads TGCGCCAGCAGCTTAAGACAGGGCACCCTTCACGGTGAAGCTTTCTTT. Translation gives CASSLRQGTLHGEAFF. The whole variable domain, filled in from reference TRBV5-1 and TRBJ1-1, reads KAGVTQTPRYLIKTRGQQVTLSCSPISGHRSVSWYQQTPGQGLQFLFEYFSETQRNKGNFPGRFSGRQFSNSRSEMNVSTLELGDSALYLCASSLRQGTLHGEAFFGQGTRLTVV.

The V and J genes are TRBV15 and TRBJ1-1; the match to TRBD1 covers 12 bases. Germline CDR1 reads LNHNV; CDR2 reads YYDKDF (reference sequence). V was clipped by 0 bases and J by 5 bases; unmatched bases: 4. The CDR3 spans 16 residues. CDR3 in amino acids: CATSRDRGQGATEAFF. CDR3 nucleotide sequence: TGTGCCACCAGCAGAGATCGGGGACAGGGGGCAACTGAAGCTTTCTTT.

V is TRBV6-7 and J is TRBJ1-1, with 8 bases that match TRBD1. TRBV6-7 is given ORF status, its function remaining uncertain. The CDR3 covers 18 residues. V shed 6 bases and J 5 bases; nucleotides not matched to a gene: 20. The CDR3 nucleotides are TGTGCCAGCAGCTCCTCTATTGGGGATGGACAGGGAAGTACTGAAGCTTTCTTT. This sequence encodes CASSSSIGDGQGSTEAFF.

This clone occurred a few times. This chain joins TRBV19 and TRBJ1-5; D may be TRBD1 (6 bases). The germline CDR1 and CDR2 sequences are LNHDA and SQIVND (reference sequence). Trimming shortened V by 5 bases and J by 7 bases, and 18 bases separated the two germline ends. The CDR3 is 15 residues long. CDR3 DNA: TGTGCCAGTAGTGCACCCTACAGGGTCGCGCAGCCCCAGCATTTT. The encoded protein is CASSAPYRVAQPQHF.

This clone was recorded at least ten times. This sequence joins TRBV5-1 and TRBJ2-7, with 9 bases identical to TRBD1. V lost 3 bases to trimming and J lost 2 bases; unmatched junction nucleotides: 6. This CDR3 spans 15 amino acids. Germline V gives CDR1 SGHRS, CDR2 YFSETQ. The CDR3, as DNA: TGCGCCAGCAGCTCCGCGACAGGGGGTCCCTACGAGCAGTACTTC. Protein sequence: CASSSATGGPYEQYF.

The chain uses TRBV7-8 and TRBJ1-5; TRBD1 matches 7 bases. This CDR3 is built from 16 residues. The V gene's germline CDR1 is SGHVS and CDR2 FQNEAQ. The J segment lost 9 bases and the V segment lost 1 base, leaving 12 bases of the junction unmatched. The CDR3 DNA sequence: TGTGCCAGCAGCTTAGGTGGTTGGCAGGGGGGATGGCCCCAGCATTTT. Amino acid sequence: CASSLGGWQGGWPQHF.

The chain links TRBV6-5 to TRBJ2-7; D ambiguous. Germline V lookup: CDR1 MNHEY, CDR2 SVGAGI. V lost 6 bases to trimming and J lost 1 base, with 10 bases between them. CDR3 length: 13 amino acids. CDR3 bases: TGTGCCAGCAGGGGTCAGGTATCCTACGAGCAGTACTTC. Its translation is CASRGQVSYEQYF.

This clone was recorded once. CDR3 loop: CASSQRTQTGELFF. The CDR3 DNA reads as TGTGCCAGCAGCCAAAGGACACAAACCGGGGAGCTGTTTTTT. The genes are TRBV5-4 and TRBJ2-2; D is perhaps TRBD1 (5 bases). The CDR3 has 14 residues. With 4 bases removed from V and 5 bases from J, the gap between germline ends came to 12 bases. Germline lookup yields CDR1 SGHNT and CDR2 YYREEE (reference sequence).

The V and J genes are TRBV15 and TRBJ2-1, with 12 bases that match TRBD2. Germline V CDR1 and CDR2: LNHNV, YYDKDF (reference sequence). The V and J ends lost 1 base and 0 bases, in that order; junction bases with no gene match: 10. This CDR3 contains 20 residues. CDR3 sequence: CATSRGRTSGALSSYNEQFF. The DNA of the CDR3 is TGTGCCACCAGCAGAGGTCGGACTAGCGGGGCCCTGAGCTCCTACAATGAGCAGTTCTTC.

Concerning this clone: Other DNA variants within this sample encode the same CDR3. This rearrangement joins TRBV7-2 to TRBJ1-5; D gene uncertain. The V end was cut by 2 bases, the J end by 4 bases, with 3 bases between. This CDR3 is built from 12 residues. The germline gives CDR1 SGHTA, CDR2 FQGNSA. CDR3 amino acids: CASSLPNQPQHF. Here the CDR3 DNA reads TGTGCCAGCAGCTTACCTAATCAGCCCCAGCATTTT.

The J gene is TRBJ1-1, the V gene TRBV14; D is possibly TRBD1 (5 bases). The CDR3 contains 12 residues. Germline lookup yields CDR1 SGHDN and CDR2 FVKESK. Trimming shortened V by 5 bases and J by 5 bases, and 9 bases separated the two germline ends. Here the CDR3 DNA reads TGTGCCAGCAGCGCAGGGTATACTGAAGCTTTCTTT. This translates into CASSAGYTEAFF.